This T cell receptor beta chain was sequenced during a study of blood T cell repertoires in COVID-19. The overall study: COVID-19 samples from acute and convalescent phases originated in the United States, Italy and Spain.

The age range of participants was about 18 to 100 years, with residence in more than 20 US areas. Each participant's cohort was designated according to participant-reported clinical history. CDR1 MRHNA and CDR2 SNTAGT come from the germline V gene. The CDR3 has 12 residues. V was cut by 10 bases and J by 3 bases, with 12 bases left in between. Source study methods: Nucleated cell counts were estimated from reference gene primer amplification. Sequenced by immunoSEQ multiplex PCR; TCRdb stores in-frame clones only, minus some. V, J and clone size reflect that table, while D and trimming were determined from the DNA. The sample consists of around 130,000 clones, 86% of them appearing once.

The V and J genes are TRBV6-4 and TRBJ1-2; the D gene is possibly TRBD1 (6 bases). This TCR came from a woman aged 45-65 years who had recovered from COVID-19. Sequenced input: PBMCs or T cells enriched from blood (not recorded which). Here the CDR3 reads CAKRGIHYGYTF. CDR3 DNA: TGTGCCAAGAGGGGGATCCACTATGGCTACACCTTC.